The T cell receptor beta chain under discussion was sequenced for a study of CD8 T cells in Susac syndrome. The length of the CDR3 is 15 residues. Germline lookup yields CDR1 LNHNV and CDR2 YYDKDF (reference sequence). V shed 4 bases and J 7 bases; nucleotides not matched to a gene: 9. RNA in amounts of roughly 0.45 to 1 ug was reverse transcribed with random hexamers. Coverage of TCR beta CDR3 amplification by immunoSEQ multiplex PCR extended to 54 Vbeta and 13 Jbeta. MiXCR, run by TCRdb on the immunoSEQ multiplex PCR reads, gives a single entry per CDR3 protein. The sample includes under 90,000 distinct CDR3 sequences, roughly 91% of them seen just once.

The clonotype originates from a human donor with Susac syndrome. The chain couples TRBV15 to TRBJ2-1, with TRBD2 identical over 8 bases. The sequencing sample was made of CD4+ T cells from PBMCs. The CDR3 DNA reads as TGTGCCACCAGCACTTCTAGCGGGTGGCTAAATGAGCAGTTCTTC. Translated, it gives CATSTSSGWLNEQFF.